The sample holds one count of the clone carrying this T cell receptor (beta chain). The table came from immunoSEQ multiplex PCR; TCRdb's copy has only in-frame clones and leaves some out. The profile covers approximately 89,000 clones, with approximately 86% appearing a single time and more than 20% taken by the ten largest. After removal of 4 bases from V and 8 bases from J, the junction contained 13 bases not matched to a gene. The CDR3 totals 15 residues. The data stem from a study of control samples from healthy donors and cancer patients. Material for sequencing was blood. The V call is TRBV5-3, the J call TRBJ1-2; 8 nucleotides agree with TRBD1. TRBV5-3 is placed among ORFs of uncertain function. The TCR was taken from a man between 25 and 39 years old in good health. The CDR3 DNA follows: TGTGCCAGAAGCGCCACTGGGACAGGAGGATACGGCTACACCTTC. Translated: CARSATGTGGYGYTF.